This TCR beta chain came from a study of Ad26.COV2.S vaccination and SARS-CoV-2 variants. Study at large: Into the muscle, Ad26.COV2.S was dosed once or twice, 56 days apart.

Treatment noted: 15 to 20 received Ad26.COV2.S at low or high dose, single or two shots; about 5 received placebo; per-sample allocation not given. Specimens were obtained on day 63 following the first vaccine or placebo injection. A note on this clone: What it recognizes is unknown.

Assay used: immunoSEQ multiplex PCR; TCRdb lists only in-frame clones, some missing. The data contain some 330,000 clones, roughly 90% of them singletons. CDR1 is KGHSH and CDR2 is LQKENI in the germline V gene. The CDR3 is made up of 13 amino acids. Deletions cut 8 bases from V and 3 bases from J, with 10 bases between. The study, taken as a whole, reports: Vaccine recipients surpassed placebo recipients in spike-specific TCR breadth. Substantial breadth in spike-specific CD8+ and CD4+ T cell responses was reportedly seen after vaccination.

The chain links TRBV18 to TRBJ1-4; D unresolved. The sequence came from a person between 18 and 59 years old who received the Ad26.COV2.S COVID-19 vaccine or a placebo. The sequencing used peripheral blood, collected in a trial of Ad26.COV2.S vaccine versus placebo. The CDR3: CASQGGPNEKLFF. The CDR3 bases are TGTGCCAGCCAAGGAGGCCCTAATGAAAAACTGTTTTTT.